The present entry profiles one TCR beta chain with its context. This clone was found a few times. Which antigen it targets is not known. No much larger clone is present one base from it, and per-base qualities are unavailable. This record belongs to a study of early stage breast cancer tumors (dated 2017 in TCRdb). In terms of the full investigation: Of the roughly 17 invasive breast tumors, 12 to 13 were found to be estrogen receptor-positive, progesterone receptor-positive and HER2-negative. On average, each sample got around 10-fold read coverage. The samples as a whole yielded around 2.4 million detected templates, corresponding to about 1 million unique clonotypes. Of the roughly 12 ER+/PR+/HER2- tumors, eight were classified as invasive ductal carcinomas and four as invasive lobular carcinomas. Here is what the overall study found, with its caveats: The small cohort size prevented analysis by tumor subtype. Enriched TCRB sequences shared across patients were mostly commonly generated sequences, unlikely to play an important role in the tumor microenvironment. Sequencing bulk genomic DNA from unsorted cells could not capture chain pairing or functional markers like CD4, CD8 and FOXP3. Repertoires from blood and normal breast were more alike than repertoires from blood and tumor, and in about 90% of the 16 patients, comparing each tissue with blood separated tumor from normal. Compared with adjacent normal breast tissue, tumors had higher clonality and 2 to 3-fold greater T cell density.

Two independent genomic DNA replicates were amplified for each sample, with around 0.5 ug used for blood and approximately 1.5 ug for tumor or normal breast. Following the manufacturer's instructions, the ImmunoSeq Intro kit was used to carry out TCRB sequencing on genomic DNA. The multiplex PCR ran for roughly 31 cycles using proprietary primers and spike-in control sequences for absolute quantification. Single-end 150-bp reads were used to sequence an 87-bp fragment spanning the CDR3 and the flanking V and J genes. Seven samples, each with two replicates, were multiplexed per lane of an Illumina MiSeq using version 3.0 chemistry. The paper's processing steps were these. Raw data were processed with the vendor's proprietary pipeline, and both replicates were merged into a single result per sample. Productive rearrangements sharing the V-gene family, CDR3 amino acid sequence and J-gene segment were defined as clonotypes. Clonality was calculated as 1 minus the normalized Shannon entropy (Pielou evenness) of TCRB abundances. T cell density was estimated as total templates divided by the number of input cells, with the number of input cells inferred from the DNA input amount. Total repertoire diversity and clonality were estimated with Recon using default parameters. Clonotypes with over 0.1% abundance in tumor and at least 32-fold higher abundance in tumor than in normal breast were defined as tumor-enriched. TCRdb took this table from immuneACCESS and kept in-frame rearrangements with V and J called. Such tables lack part of the clones; where checked against another copy, unresolved V genes explain under half of the gap, and the rest is unexplained. V and J calls and clone size are given by that table; D and trimming were obtained from the DNA. In all, the sample holds about 9,900 clones, and roughly 67% of those were seen once. Jointly, the top ten make up over 9.5% of the sample.

About 17-50 mg of tumor tissue was diced and typically yielded more than 2.5 ug of DNA. The study profiled bulk TCR beta-chain repertoires in matched peripheral blood, tumor and adjacent normal breast tissue taken from fewer than 20 patients with early-stage breast cancer. Following resection, visually identified tumor tissue was excised and transferred into prechilled RNAlater. A TissueLyser II was used to homogenize diced tumor tissue (about 17-55 mg) in RLTplus buffer containing beta-mercaptoethanol and antifoaming agent. The Qiagen AllPrep DNA/RNA Mini kit was used to extract genomic DNA. Taken from cysteine to phenylalanine, the CDR3 has 19 residues. This entry keeps only the CDR3 DNA: 57 bases, framed from base 1. V trim: 0 bases; J trim: 1 base; unmatched bases: 10.

The V and J segments used are TRBV23-1 and TRBJ2-3; 10 bases in the middle match TRBD2. TRBV23-1 belongs to the ORF category, with a function that is uncertain. The sample taken for sequencing was breast tumor tissue. The receptor's source is a person between 55 and 69 years old with breast cancer. The CDR3 region has the sequence CASSQSASGSRARTDTQYF. The nucleotide sequence is TGCGCCAGCAGTCAATCGGCTAGCGGGAGTAGGGCGCGCACAGATACGCAGTATTTT.